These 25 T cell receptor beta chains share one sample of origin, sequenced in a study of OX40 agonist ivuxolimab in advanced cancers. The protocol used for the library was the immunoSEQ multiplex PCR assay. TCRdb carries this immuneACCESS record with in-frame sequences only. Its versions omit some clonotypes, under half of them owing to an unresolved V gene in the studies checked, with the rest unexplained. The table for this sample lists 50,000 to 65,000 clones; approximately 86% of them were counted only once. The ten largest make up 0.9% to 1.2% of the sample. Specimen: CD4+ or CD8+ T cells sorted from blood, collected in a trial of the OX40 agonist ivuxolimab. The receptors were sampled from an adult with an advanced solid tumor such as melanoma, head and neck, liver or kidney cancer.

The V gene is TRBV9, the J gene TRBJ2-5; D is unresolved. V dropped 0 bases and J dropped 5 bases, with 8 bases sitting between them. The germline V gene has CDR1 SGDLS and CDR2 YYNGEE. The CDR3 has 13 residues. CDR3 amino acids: CASSVVGRETQYF. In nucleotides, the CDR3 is TGTGCCAGCAGCGTAGTTGGACGGGAGACCCAGTACTTC. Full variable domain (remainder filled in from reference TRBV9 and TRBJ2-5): DSGVTQTPKHLITATGQRVTLRCSPRSGDLSVYWYQQSLDQGLQFLIQYYNGEERAKGNILERFSAQQFPDLHSELNLSSLELGDSALYFCASSVVGRETQYFGPGTRLLVL.

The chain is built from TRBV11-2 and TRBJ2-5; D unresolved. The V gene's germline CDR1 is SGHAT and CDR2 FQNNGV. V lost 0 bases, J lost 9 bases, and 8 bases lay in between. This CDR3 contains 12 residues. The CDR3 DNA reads TGTGCCAGCAGCTTAGAGCCTTTCTCCCAGTACTTC. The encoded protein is CASSLEPFSQYF.

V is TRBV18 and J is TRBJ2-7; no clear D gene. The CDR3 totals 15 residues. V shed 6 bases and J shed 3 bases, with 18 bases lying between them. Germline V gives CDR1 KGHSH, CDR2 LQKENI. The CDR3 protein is CASSYQARQVYEQYF. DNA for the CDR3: TGTGCCAGCTCTTACCAGGCCCGGCAGGTCTACGAGCAGTACTTC.

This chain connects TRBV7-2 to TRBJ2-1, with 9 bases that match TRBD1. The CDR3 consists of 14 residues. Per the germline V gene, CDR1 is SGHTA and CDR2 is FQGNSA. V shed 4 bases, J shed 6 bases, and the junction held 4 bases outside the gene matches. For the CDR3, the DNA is TGTGCCAGCAGCTCAAGACAGGGGGGCAATGAGCAGTTCTTC. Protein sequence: CASSSRQGGNEQFF. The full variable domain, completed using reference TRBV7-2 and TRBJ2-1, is GAGVSQSPSNKVTEKGKDVELRCDPISGHTALYWYRQSLGQGLEFLIYFQGNSAPDKSGLPSDRFSAERTGGSVSTLTIQRTQQEDSAVYLCASSSRQGGNEQFFGPGTRLTVL.

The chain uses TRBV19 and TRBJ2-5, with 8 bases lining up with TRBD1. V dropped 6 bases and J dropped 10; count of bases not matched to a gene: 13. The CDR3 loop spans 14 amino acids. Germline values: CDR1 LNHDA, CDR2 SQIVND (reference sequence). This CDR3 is CASSRGQASGFQYF. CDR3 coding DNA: TGTGCCAGTAGCAGGGGACAGGCCTCTGGTTTCCAGTACTTC.

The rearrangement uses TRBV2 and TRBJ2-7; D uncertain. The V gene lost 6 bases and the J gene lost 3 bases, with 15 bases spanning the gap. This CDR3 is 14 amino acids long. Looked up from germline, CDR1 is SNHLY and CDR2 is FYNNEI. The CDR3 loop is CASRGQVFIYEQYF. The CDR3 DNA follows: TGTGCCAGCAGAGGGCAGGTTTTTATCTACGAGCAGTACTTC.

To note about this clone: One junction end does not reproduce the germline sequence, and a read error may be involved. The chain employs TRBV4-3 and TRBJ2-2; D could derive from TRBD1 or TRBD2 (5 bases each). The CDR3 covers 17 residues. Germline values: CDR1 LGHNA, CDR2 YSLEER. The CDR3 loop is CASSQDGAYANTGELSF. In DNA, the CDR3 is TGCGCCAGCAGCCAAGATGGGGCGTACGCGAACACCGGGGAGCTGTCTTTT.

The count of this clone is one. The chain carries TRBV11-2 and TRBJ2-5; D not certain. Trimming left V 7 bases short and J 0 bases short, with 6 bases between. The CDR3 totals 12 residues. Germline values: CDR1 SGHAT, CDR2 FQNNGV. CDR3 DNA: TGTGCCAGCAACCGGGACCAAGAGACCCAGTACTTC. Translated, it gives CASNRDQETQYF.

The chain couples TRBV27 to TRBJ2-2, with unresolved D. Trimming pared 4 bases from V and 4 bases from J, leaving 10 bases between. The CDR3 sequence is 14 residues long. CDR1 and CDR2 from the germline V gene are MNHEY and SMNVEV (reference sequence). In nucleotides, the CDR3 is TGTGCCAGCAGTTACTTACAAGGCACCGGGGAGCTGTTTTTT. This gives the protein CASSYLQGTGELFF.

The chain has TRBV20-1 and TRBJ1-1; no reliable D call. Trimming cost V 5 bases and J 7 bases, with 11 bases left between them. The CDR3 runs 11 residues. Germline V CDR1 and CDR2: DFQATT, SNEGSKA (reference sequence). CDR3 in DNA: TGCAGTGCTGCACGAGGGTTTGAAGCTTTCTTT. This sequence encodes CSAARGFEAFF.

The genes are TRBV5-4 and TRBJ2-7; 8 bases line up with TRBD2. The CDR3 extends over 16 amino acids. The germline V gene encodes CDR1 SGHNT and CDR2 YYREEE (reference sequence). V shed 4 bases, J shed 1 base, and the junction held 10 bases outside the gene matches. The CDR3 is CASSPGRGSKSYEQYF. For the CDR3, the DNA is TGTGCCAGCAGCCCCGGGAGGGGGAGTAAGTCCTACGAGCAGTACTTC.

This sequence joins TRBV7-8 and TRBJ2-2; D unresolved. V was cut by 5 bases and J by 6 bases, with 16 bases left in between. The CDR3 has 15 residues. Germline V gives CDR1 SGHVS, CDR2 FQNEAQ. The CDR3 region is CASSASDSTAGELFF. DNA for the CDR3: TGTGCCAGCAGCGCATCTGACTCAACGGCCGGGGAGCTGTTTTTT.

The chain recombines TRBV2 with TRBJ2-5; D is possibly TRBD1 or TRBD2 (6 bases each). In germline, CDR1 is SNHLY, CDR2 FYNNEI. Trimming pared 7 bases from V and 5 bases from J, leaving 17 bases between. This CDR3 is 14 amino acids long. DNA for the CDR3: TGTGCCAGCACCCAACAGGGAGGAGGGGAGACCCAGTACTTC. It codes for CASTQQGGGETQYF.

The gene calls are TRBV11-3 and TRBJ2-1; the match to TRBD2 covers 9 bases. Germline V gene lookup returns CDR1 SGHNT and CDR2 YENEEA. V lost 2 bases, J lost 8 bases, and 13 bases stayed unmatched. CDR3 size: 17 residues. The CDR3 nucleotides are TGTGCCAGCAGCTTAAGGGGTTCGCCTAGCGGGAACGATGAGCAGTTCTTC. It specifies CASSLRGSPSGNDEQFF.

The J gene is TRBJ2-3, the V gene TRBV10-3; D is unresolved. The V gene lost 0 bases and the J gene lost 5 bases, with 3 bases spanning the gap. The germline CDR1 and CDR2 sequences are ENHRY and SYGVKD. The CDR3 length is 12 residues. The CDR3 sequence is CAISESGDTQYF. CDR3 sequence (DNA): TGTGCCATCAGTGAGTCGGGAGATACGCAGTATTTT.

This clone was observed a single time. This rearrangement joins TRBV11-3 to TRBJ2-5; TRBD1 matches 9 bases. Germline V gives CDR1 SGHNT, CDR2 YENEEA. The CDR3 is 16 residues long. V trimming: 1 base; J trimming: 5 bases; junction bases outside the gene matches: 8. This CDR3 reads CASSLGRDRVRETQYF. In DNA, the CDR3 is TGTGCCAGCAGCTTAGGAAGGGACAGGGTGCGGGAGACCCAGTACTTC. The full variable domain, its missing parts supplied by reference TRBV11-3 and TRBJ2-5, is EAGVVQSPRYKIIEKKQPVAFWCNPISGHNTLYWYLQNLGQGPELLIRYENEEAVDDSQLPKDRFSAERLKGVDSTLKIQPAELGDSAVYLCASSLGRDRVRETQYFGPGTRLLVL.

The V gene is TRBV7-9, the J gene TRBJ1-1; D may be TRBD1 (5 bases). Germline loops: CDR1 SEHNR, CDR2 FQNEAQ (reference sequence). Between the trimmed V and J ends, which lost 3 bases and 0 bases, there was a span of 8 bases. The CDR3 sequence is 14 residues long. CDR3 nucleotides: TGTGCCAGCAGCTTCCAGGGACTGAACACTGAAGCTTTCTTT. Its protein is CASSFQGLNTEAFF.

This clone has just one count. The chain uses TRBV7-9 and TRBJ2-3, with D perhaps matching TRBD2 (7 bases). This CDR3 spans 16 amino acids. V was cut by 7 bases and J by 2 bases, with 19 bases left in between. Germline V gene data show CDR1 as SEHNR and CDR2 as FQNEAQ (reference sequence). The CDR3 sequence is CASNDHGGRVTDTQYF. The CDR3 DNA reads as TGTGCCAGCAACGATCACGGGGGGCGGGTCACAGATACGCAGTATTTT.

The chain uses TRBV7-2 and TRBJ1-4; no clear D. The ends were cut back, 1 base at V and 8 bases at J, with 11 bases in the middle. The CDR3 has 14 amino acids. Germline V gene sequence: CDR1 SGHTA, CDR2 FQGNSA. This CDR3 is CASSLGQRSEKLFF. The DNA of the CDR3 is TGTGCCAGCAGCTTAGGTCAGCGAAGCGAAAAACTGTTTTTT.

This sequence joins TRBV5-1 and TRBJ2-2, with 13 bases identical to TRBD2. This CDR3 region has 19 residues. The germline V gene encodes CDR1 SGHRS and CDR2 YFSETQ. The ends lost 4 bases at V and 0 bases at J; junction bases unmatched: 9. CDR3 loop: CASSLHGLAGVANTGELFF. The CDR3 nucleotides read TGCGCCAGCAGCCTGCATGGACTAGCGGGGGTCGCGAACACCGGGGAGCTGTTTTTT.

The CDR3 spells CASSLVGGHNEQFF. DNA of the CDR3: TGCGCCAGCAGCTTGGTGGGGGGGCACAATGAGCAGTTCTTC. This rearrangement joins TRBV5-1 to TRBJ2-1; D may be TRBD2 (7 bases). The length of the CDR3 is 14 residues. CDR1 is SGHRS and CDR2 is YFSETQ in the germline V gene. Trimming took 0 bases from V and 5 from J, leaving 9 bases between them.

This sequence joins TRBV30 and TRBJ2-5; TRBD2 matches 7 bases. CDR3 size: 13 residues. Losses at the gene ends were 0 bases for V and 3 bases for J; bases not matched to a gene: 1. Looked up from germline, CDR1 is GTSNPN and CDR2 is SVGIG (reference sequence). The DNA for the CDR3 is TGTGCCTGGAGTGTGGGGGGGGAAGAGACCCAGTACTTC. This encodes CAWSVGGEETQYF.

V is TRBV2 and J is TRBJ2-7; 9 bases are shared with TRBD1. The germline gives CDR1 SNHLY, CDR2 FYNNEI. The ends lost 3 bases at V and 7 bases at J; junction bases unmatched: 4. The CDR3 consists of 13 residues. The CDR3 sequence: CASSDGDREEQYF. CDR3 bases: TGTGCCAGCAGTGATGGGGACAGGGAAGAGCAGTACTTC.

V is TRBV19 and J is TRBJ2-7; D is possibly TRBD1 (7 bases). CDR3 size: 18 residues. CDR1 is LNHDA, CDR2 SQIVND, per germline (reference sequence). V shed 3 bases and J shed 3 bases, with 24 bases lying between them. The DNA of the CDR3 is TGTGCCAGTAGTATTTCAGGGGGACCCGGGACTCGGCGCTACGAGCAGTACTTC. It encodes CASSISGGPGTRRYEQYF.

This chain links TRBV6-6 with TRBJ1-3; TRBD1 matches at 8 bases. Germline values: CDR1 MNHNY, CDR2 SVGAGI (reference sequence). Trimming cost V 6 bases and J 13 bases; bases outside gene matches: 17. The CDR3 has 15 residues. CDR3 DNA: TGTGCCAGCAGGTCGACAGGGGAAGGGGGCATAATGATATATTTT. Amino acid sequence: CASRSTGEGGIMIYF.